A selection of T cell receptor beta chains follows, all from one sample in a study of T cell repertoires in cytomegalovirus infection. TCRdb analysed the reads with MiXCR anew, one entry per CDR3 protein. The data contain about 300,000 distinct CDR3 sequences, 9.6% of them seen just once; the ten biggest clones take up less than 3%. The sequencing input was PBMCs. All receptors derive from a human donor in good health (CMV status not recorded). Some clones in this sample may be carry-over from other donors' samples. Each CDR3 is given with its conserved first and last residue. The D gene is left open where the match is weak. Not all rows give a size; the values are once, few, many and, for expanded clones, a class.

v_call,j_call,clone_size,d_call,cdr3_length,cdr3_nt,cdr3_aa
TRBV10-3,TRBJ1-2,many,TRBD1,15,TGTGCCATCAGTGAGTGGAAACAGGGGAACTATGGCTACACCTTC,CAISEWKQGNYGYTF
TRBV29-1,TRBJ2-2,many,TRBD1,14,TGCAGCGTTGTTATAGGGGGCAACACCGGGGAGCTGTTTTTT,CSVVIGGNTGELFF
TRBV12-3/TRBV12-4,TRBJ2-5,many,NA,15,TGTGCCAGCAGCCTCGCCCTAGGTGGAGGGGAGACCCAGTACTTC,CASSLALGGGETQYF
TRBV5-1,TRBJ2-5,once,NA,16,TGCGCCAGCAGCTTTCTCTCAGGGAGTCTCCAAGAGACCCAGTACTTC,CASSFLSGSLQETQYF
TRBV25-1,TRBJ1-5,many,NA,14,TGTGCCAGCAGTGATGGGGGGGGCTCTCAGCCCCAGCATTTT,CASSDGGGSQPQHF
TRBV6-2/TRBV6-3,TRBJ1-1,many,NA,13,TGTGCCAGCAGTTACGCCCAAGGGACTGAAGCTTTCTTT,CASSYAQGTEAFF
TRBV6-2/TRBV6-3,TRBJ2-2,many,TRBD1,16,TGTGCCAGCAAGACCGGGACAGGGAGCCCCACCGGGGAGCTGTTTTTT,CASKTGTGSPTGELFF
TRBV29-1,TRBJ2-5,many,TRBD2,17,TGCAGCGTTGAGTCGCGACTAGCGGGGGACTTAGGGGAGACCCAGTACTTC,CSVESRLAGDLGETQYF
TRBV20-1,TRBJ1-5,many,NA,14,TGCAGTGCTAGAGAGAGGAGAACTAATCAGCCCCAGCATTTT,CSARERRTNQPQHF
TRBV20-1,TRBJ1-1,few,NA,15,TGCAGTGCTATACATGGACACGCCAGACCCACTGAAGCTTTCTTT,CSAIHGHARPTEAFF
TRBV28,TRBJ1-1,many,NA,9,TGTGCCAGCAGTCCCGGAGCTTTCTTT,CASSPGAFF
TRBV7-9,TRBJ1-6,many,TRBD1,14,TGTGCCAGCAGCTTCACAGGGGAGAATTCACCCCTCCACTTT,CASSFTGENSPLHF
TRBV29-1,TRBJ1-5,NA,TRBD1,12,TGCAGCGTTAGTGTGGGACAGGGGGCGCAGCATTTT,CSVSVGQGAQHF
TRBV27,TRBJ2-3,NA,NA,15,TGTGCCAGCAGTTCCGACAGTAGACTCACAGATACGCAGTATTTT,CASSSDSRLTDTQYF
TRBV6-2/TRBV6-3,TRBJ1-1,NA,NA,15,TGTGCCAGCAGTGACCGAGTTGGGCTTAGCACTGAAGCTTTCTTT,CASSDRVGLSTEAFF
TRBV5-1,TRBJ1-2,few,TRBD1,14,TGCGCCAGCAGCTTGGCACAGGGGGCGAAAGGCTACACCTTC,CASSLAQGAKGYTF
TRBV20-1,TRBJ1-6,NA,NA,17,TGCAGTGGGGGGGGGGGGGGTGGGAGCTCCTATAATTCACCCCTCCACTTT,CSGGGGGGSSYNSPLHF
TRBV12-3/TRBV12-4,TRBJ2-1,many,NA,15,TGTGCCAGCAGACTGTCGGGGGCCGGGTACAATGAGCAGTTCTTC,CASRLSGAGYNEQFF
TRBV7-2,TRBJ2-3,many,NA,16,TGTGCCAGCAGCCTTCGACTACCCCCTGAAGCGGATACGCAGTATTTT,CASSLRLPPEADTQYF
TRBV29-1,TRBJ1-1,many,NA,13,TGCAGCGTTGGCAAGGGGTGGGACACTGAAGCTTTCTTT,CSVGKGWDTEAFF
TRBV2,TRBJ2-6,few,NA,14,TGTGCCAGCTTGATGGACTCTGGGGCCAACGTCCTGACTTTC,CASLMDSGANVLTF
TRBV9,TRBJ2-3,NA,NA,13,TGTGCCAGCAGCGTAGGGTTGGCAGATACGCAGTATTTT,CASSVGLADTQYF
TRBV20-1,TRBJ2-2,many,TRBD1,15,TGCAGTGCCCTAAGTGGACAGGGGGCATCCGGGGAGCTGTTTTTT,CSALSGQGASGELFF
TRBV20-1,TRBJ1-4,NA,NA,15,TGCAGTGCTAGAATTCAGAACATACTTAATGAAAAACTGTTTTTT,CSARIQNILNEKLFF
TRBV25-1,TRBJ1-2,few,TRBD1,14,TGTGCCAGCAGTTACGAGGGGACAGGGAATGGCTACACCTTC,CASSYEGTGNGYTF
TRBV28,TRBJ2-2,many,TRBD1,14,TGTGCCAGCAGCCGAGGGGGCTCCACCGGGGAGCTGTTTTTT,CASSRGGSTGELFF
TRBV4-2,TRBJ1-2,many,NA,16,TGTGCCAGCAGCCAGAGCCGGGGGGGAGGCGTCTATGGCTACACCTTC,CASSQSRGGGVYGYTF
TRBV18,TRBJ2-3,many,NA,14,TGTGCCAGCTCACCCCAGGAACTCACAGATACGCAGTATTTT,CASSPQELTDTQYF
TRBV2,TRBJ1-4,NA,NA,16,TGTGCCAGCAGTCCCGGGGACCGTAGGCCGAATGAAAAACTGTTTTTT,CASSPGDRRPNEKLFF
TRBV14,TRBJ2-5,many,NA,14,TGTGCCAGCAGCCAAGATTTCTTAAGCGAGACCCAGTACTTC,CASSQDFLSETQYF
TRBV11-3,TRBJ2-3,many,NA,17,TGTGCCAGCAGCTTTGGGGGCGGTAGGGGCCCGCCAGATACGCAGTATTTT,CASSFGGGRGPPDTQYF
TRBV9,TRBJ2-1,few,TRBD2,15,TGTGCCAGCAGCGTCCAAGCGGGGGGGGGGAATGAGCAGTTCTTC,CASSVQAGGGNEQFF
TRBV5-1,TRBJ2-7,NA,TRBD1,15,TGCGCCAGCAGCATTGGGACAGACTCGTCCTACGAGCAGTACTTC,CASSIGTDSSYEQYF
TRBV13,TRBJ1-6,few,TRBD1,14,TGTGCCAGCAGCCTCGGGGACAGGGGAATTCACCTCCACTTT,CASSLGDRGIHLHF
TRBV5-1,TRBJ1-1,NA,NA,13,TGCGCCAGCAGCCAGGACATTCAGACTGAAGCTTTCTTT,CASSQDIQTEAFF